This record covers a single T cell receptor (beta chain). Its matching antigen is unknown. The entry originates in a study of cytomegalovirus exposure and HLA in healthy donors. Regarding the study as a whole: Donors were assumed by presence/absence analyses to have roughly uniform sequencing depth. A later analysis reported that several of the most significant clusters appeared to be linked to common viral pathogens, among them Epstein-Barr virus. The authors enumerated over 150 TCR beta chains as linked to cytomegalovirus.

The PCR contained 60 Vbeta and 13 Jbeta primers. This table comes from immunoSEQ multiplex PCR, and its TCRdb copy is limited to in-frame clones, with some not included. The data hold a few hundred thousand clones, with around four fifths observed a single time. The clonotype comes from a woman in her thirties or forties in good health and CMV-seropositive. The sequenced material came from PBMCs.

CDR3 sequence (DNA): TGTGCCAGCAGCGATTTCGGACAGGGGGGGGGCCACCAAGAGACCCAGTACTTC. It is translated as CASSDFGQGGGHQETQYF. The chain carries TRBV5-5 and TRBJ2-5; TRBD1 aligns across 10 bases. This CDR3 region has 18 residues. The germline V gene encodes CDR1 SGHKS and CDR2 YYEKEE (reference sequence). Losses at the gene ends were 4 bases for V and 0 bases for J; bases not matched to a gene: 12.